This T cell receptor (beta chain) originates from a study of identical twins. Study-wide findings and caveats: Sharing of beta out-of-frame sequences by twins showed a weaker excess. Partly confounded zero-insertion analyses could result from invariant MAIT and iNKT cells. While abundant cord blood beta clonotypes carried fewer insertions, memory repertoires showed no such pattern.

Unique molecular identifiers were in the cDNA, with template-switch universal primer binding. TCRdb redid the calling of the 5' RACE reads with MiXCR, one entry per CDR3 protein. The sample holds hundreds of thousands of distinct CDR3 sequences; 12% are singletons and the top ten take around 1.5%. The V gene's germline CDR1 is MDHEN and CDR2 SYDVKM. This CDR3 has 15 residues. V lost 7 bases and J 4 bases, leaving 20 bases between the germline ends. About this clonotype itself: Its target is unknown.

These data were likewise used in another study, on yellow fever vaccine responses in identical twins.

The TCR comes from a young woman in good health. V and J are TRBV28 and TRBJ2-7, with D hard to call. The sample consisted of PBMCs. The CDR3 region has the DNA TGTGCCAGCAATCCTCATAATATTGGCGTATACGAGCAGTACTTC. This codes for CASNPHNIGVYEQYF.